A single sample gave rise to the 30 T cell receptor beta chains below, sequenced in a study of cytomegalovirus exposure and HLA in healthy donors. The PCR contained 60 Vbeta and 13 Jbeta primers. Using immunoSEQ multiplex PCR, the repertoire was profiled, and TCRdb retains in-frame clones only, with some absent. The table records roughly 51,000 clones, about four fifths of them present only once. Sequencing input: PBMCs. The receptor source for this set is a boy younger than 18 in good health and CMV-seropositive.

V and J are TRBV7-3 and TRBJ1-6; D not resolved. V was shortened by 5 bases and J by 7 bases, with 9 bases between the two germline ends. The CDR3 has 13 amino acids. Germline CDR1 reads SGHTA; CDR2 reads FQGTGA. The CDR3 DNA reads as TGTGCCAGCAGCGTGACGGGGAATTCACCCCTCCACTTT. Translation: CASSVTGNSPLHF.

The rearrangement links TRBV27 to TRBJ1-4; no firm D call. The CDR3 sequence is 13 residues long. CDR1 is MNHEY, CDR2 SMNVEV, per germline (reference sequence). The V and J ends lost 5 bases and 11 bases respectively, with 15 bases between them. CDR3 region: CASSPLEGGKLFF. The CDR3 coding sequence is TGTGCCAGCAGTCCTTTAGAGGGTGGGAAACTGTTTTTT.

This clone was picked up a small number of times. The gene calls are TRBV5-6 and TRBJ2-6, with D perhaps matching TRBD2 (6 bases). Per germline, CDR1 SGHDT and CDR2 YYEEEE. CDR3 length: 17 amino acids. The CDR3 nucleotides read TGTGCGTCAGTCGCTTGGGGGAGGCACTCTGGGGCCAACGTCCTGACTTTC. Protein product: CASVAWGRHSGANVLTF.

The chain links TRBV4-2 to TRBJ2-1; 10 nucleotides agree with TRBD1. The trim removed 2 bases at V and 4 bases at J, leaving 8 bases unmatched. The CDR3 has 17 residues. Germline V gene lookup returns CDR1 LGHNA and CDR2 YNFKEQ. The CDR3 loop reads CASSQLGDRGFYNEQFF. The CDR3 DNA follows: TGTGCCAGCAGCCAATTAGGGGACAGGGGATTTTACAATGAGCAGTTCTTC.

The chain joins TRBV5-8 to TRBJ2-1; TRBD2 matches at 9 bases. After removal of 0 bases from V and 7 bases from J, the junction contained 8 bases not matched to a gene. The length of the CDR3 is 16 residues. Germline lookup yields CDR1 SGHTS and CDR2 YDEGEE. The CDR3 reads CASSLARVAGDNEQFF. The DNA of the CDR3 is TGTGCCAGCAGCTTGGCCAGGGTAGCGGGGGATAATGAGCAGTTCTTC.

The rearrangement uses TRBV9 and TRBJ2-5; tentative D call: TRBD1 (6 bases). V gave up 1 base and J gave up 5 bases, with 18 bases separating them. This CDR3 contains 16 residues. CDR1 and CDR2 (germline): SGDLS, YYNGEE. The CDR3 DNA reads TGTGCCAGCAGCGTATCAGGGGCCCGGGGTCGGGAGACCCAGTACTTC. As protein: CASSVSGARGRETQYF.

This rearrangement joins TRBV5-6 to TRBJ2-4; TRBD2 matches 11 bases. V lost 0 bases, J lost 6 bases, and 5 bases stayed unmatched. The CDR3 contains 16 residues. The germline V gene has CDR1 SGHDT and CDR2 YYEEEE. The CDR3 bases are TGTGCCAGCAGCTTGGGTAGCGGGGGGGAGAGAAACATTCAGTACTTC. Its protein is CASSLGSGGERNIQYF.

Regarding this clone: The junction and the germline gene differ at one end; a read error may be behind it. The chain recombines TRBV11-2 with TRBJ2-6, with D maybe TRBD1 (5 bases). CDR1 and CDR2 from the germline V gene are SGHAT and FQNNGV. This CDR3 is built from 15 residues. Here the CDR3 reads CASSLDHSGASVLTF. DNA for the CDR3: TGTGCCAGCAGCTTAGATCACTCTGGGGCCAGCGTCCTGACTTTC.

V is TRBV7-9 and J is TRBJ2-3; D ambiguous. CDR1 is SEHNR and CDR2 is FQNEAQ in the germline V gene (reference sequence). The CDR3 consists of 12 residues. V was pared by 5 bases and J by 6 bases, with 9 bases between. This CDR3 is CASSLFADTQYF. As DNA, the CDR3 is TGTGCCAGCAGCCTCTTTGCGGATACGCAGTATTTT.

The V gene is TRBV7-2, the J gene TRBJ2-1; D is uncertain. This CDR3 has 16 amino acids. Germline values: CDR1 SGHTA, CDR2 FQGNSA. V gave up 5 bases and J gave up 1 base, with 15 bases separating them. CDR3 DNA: TGTGCCAGCAGCCGTCCCGGGTCCCCATCCTACAATGAGCAGTTCTTC. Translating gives CASSRPGSPSYNEQFF.

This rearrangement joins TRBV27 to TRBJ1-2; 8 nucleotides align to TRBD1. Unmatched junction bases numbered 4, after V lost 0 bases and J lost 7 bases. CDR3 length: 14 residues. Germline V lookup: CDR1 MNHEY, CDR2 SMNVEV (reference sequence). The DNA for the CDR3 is TGTGCCAGCAGTTTATCCGCAGGGGGCCTTGGCTACACCTTC. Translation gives CASSLSAGGLGYTF.

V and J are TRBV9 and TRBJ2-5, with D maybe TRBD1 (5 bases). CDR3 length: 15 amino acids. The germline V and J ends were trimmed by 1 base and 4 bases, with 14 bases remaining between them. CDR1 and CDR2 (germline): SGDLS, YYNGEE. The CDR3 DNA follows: TGTGCCAGCAGCGTATCGGTGGACATGGGAGAGACCCAGTACTTC. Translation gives CASSVSVDMGETQYF.

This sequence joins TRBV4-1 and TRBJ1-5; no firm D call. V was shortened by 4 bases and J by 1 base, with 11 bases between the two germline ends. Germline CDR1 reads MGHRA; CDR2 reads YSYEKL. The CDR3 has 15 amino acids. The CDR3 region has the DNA TGCGCCAGCAGCCTGGCGGTGTCGAGCAATCAGCCCCAGCATTTT. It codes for CASSLAVSSNQPQHF.

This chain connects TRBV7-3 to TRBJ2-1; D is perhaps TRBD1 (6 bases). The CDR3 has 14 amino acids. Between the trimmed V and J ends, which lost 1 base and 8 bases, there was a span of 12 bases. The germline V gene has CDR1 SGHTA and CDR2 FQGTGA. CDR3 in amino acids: CASSLRGRGDEQFF. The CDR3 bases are TGTGCCAGCAGCTTAAGAGGCAGGGGAGATGAGCAGTTCTTC.

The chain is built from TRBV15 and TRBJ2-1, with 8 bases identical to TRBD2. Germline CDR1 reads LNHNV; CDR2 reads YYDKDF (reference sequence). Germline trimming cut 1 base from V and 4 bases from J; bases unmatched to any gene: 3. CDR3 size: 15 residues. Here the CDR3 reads CATSRGSGDYNEQFF. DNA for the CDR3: TGTGCCACCAGCAGAGGTAGCGGGGATTACAATGAGCAGTTCTTC. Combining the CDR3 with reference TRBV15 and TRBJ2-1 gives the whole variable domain DAMVIQNPRYQVTQFGKPVTLSCSQTLNHNVMYWYQQKSSQAPKLLFHYYDKDFNNEADTPDNFQSRRPNTSFCFLDIRSPGLGDTAMYLCATSRGSGDYNEQFFGPGTRLTVL.

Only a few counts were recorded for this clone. The CDR3 DNA reads as TGTGCCAGCAGTTACTCGTTCCGACTAGCTCGCAATGAGCAGTTCTTC. As protein: CASSYSFRLARNEQFF. The chain combines TRBV6-5 with TRBJ2-1; 7 bases map to TRBD2. Unmatched junction bases numbered 8, after V lost 0 bases and J lost 6 bases. CDR3 length: 16 amino acids. The germline V gene encodes CDR1 MNHEY and CDR2 SVGAGI.

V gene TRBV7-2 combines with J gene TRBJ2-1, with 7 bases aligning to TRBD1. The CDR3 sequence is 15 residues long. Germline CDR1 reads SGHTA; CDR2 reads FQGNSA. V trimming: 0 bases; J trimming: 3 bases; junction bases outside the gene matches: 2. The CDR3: CASSLAGGVYNEQFF. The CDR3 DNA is TGTGCCAGCAGCTTAGCAGGGGGCGTCTACAATGAGCAGTTCTTC.

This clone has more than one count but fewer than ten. CDR3 residues: CASSVTSGVGDTQYF. CDR3 sequence (DNA): TGTGCCAGCAGCGTGACTAGCGGGGTAGGAGATACGCAGTATTTT. The rearrangement links TRBV9 to TRBJ2-3; 11 positions match TRBD2. In germline, CDR1 is SGDLS, CDR2 YYNGEE. Losses at the gene ends were 2 bases for V and 5 bases for J; bases not matched to a gene: 4. The CDR3 contains 15 residues.

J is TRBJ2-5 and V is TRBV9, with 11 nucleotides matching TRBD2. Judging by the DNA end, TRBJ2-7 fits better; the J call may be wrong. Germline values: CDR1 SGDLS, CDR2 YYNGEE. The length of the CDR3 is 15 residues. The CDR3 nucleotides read TGTGCCAGCAGCGTGGGCGGGACTAGCGGCTACGAGCAGTACTTC. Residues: CASSVGGTSGYEQYF.

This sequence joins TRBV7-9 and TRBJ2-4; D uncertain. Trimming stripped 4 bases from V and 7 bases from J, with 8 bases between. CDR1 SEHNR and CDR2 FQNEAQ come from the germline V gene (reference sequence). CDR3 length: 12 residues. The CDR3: CASSSHFNIQYF. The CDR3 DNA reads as TGTGCCAGCAGCTCTCACTTCAACATTCAGTACTTC.

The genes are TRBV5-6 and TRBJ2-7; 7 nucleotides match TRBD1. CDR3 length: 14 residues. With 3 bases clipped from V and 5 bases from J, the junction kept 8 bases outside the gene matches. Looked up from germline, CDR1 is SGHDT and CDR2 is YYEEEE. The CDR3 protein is CASSYLTGLDEQYF. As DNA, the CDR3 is TGTGCCAGCAGCTACTTGACAGGGTTAGACGAGCAGTACTTC.

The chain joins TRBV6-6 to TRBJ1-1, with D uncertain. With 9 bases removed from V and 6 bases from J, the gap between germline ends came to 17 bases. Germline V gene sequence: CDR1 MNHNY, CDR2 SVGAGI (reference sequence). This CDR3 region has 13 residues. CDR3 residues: CASHQADMAEAFF. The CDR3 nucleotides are TGTGCCAGTCACCAAGCGGATATGGCTGAAGCTTTCTTT.

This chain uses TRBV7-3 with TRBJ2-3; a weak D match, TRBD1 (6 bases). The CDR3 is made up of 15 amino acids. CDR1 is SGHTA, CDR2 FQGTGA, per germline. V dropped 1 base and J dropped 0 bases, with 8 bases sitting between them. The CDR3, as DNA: TGTGCCAGCAGCTTAAATGGACAGAGCACAGATACGCAGTATTTT. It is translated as CASSLNGQSTDTQYF.

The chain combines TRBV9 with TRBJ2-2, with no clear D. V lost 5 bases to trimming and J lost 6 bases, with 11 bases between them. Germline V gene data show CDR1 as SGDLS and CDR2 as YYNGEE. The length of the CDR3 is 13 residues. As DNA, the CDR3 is TGTGCCAGCAGTGGCGAGGTATCCGGGGAGCTGTTTTTT. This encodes CASSGEVSGELFF.

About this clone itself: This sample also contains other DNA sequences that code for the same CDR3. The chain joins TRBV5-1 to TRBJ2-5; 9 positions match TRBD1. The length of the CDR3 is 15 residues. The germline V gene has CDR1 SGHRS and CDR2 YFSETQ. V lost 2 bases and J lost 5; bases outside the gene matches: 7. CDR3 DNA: TGCGCCAGCAGCTTCCCCGGGACAGGGCTGGAGACCCAGTACTTC. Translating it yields CASSFPGTGLETQYF.

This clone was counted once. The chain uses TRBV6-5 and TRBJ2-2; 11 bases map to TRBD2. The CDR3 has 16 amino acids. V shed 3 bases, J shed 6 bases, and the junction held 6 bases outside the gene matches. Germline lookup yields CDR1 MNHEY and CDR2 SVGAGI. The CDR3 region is CASSYLSGGAAGELFF. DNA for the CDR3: TGTGCCAGCAGTTATCTTAGCGGGGGGGCGGCCGGGGAGCTGTTTTTT.

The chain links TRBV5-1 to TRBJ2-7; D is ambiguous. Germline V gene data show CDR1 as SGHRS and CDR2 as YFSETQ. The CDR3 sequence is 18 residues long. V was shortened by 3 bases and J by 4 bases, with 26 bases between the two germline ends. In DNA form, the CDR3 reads TGCGCCAGCAGCTCCCACCAGTTACCTCTAAATGACAAATACGAGCAGTACTTC. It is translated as CASSSHQLPLNDKYEQYF.

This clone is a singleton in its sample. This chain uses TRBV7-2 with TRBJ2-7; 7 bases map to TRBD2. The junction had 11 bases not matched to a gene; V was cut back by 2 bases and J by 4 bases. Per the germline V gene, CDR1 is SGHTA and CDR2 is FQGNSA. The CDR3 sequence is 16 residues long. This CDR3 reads CASSLNRPAGLYEQYF. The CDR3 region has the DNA TGTGCCAGCAGCTTAAACCGGCCAGCGGGGCTTTACGAGCAGTACTTC.

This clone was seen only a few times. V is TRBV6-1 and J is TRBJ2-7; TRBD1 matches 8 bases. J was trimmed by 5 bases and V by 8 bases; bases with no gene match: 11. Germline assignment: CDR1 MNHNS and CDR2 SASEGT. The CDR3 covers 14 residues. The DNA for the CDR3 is TGTGCCAGCCAGACAGGGGCGACGCGTAACGAGCAGTACTTC. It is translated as CASQTGATRNEQYF.

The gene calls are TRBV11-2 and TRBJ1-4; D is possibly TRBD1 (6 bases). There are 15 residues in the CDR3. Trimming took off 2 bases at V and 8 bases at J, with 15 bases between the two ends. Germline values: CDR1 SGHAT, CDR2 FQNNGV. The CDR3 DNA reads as TGTGCCAGCAGCTTACGAGGGGGATGGGACGAAAAACTGTTTTTT. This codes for CASSLRGGWDEKLFF. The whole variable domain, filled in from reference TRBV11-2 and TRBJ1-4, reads EAGVAQSPRYKIIEKRQSVAFWCNPISGHATLYWYQQILGQGPKLLIQFQNNGVVDDSQLPKDRFSAERLKGVDSTLKIQPAKLEDSAVYLCASSLRGGWDEKLFFGSGTQLSVL.